This T cell receptor beta chain was sequenced for a study of T cell repertoires in cytomegalovirus infection. Study overall: Public TCR beta signature analysis indicated the presence of both CMV infection and matching HLA type.

TCRdb redid the calling of the reads with MiXCR, one entry per CDR3 protein. Of approximately 76,000 distinct CDR3 sequences in the sample, 20% to 30% were seen once. The CDR3 is 14 amino acids. Deletions cut 1 base from V and 3 bases from J, with 10 bases between. Points from the study as a whole: Predominance within the ex vivo response was attributable to HLA-C-restricted CMV-specific TCR beta clonotypes. Carriage of CMV together with the relevant HLA was identifiable through cumulative public TCR beta family frequency.

Regarding this clonotype: Its cognate antigen is unknown.

The receptor was isolated from a human donor in good health (CMV status not recorded). Some clones in this sample may be carry-over from other donors' samples. The sequencing here drew on CD8+ T cells from cultured PBMCs, taken from culture after CMV antigen stimulation. The rearrangement joins TRBV12-3 or TRBV12-4 to TRBJ2-7; D is perhaps TRBD1 or TRBD2 (6 bases each). CDR3 loop: CASSLDGGYYEQYF. The CDR3 bases are TGTGCCAGCAGTTTAGACGGGGGCTACTACGAGCAGTACTTC.